This passage covers 17 T cell receptor beta chains from one sample sequenced in a study of breast tumors, draining lymph nodes, adjacent tissues. Samples came from axillary lymph nodes draining the breast cancer. TCRdb recomputed calls from the multiplex PCR reads with MiXCR, one row per CDR3 protein. This table holds under 150,000 distinct CDR3 sequences, about 20% found once. Source material: axillary lymph node tissue. These receptors were collected from a female donor with breast cancer. Some clones in this sample may be carry-over from other donors' samples.

This clonotype was observed a single time. A much more abundant neighbour one base away suggests this may be a read error. A read error is likely, as this CDR3 ends without the conserved phenylalanine or tryptophan. V and J are TRBV29-1 and TRBJ2-5; a weak D match, TRBD1 (6 bases). The V end lost 2 bases, the J end lost 5 bases, and 9 bases lay between the germline ends. CDR3 length: 12 residues. In germline, CDR1 is SQVTM, CDR2 ANQGSEA. For the CDR3, the DNA is TGCAGCGTTGAAAGGGGGTGGGAGACCCAGTACCTC. Translating gives CSVERGWETQYL.

This chain uses TRBV2 with TRBJ2-1; maybe TRBD2 (6 bases). Germline V CDR1 and CDR2: SNHLY, FYNNEI. This CDR3 comprises 15 residues. Trimming removed 6 bases at V and 7 bases at J, with 19 bases between. CDR3 bases: TGTGCCAGCAGCCGCGAGCTAGCGAGCGGAAATGAGCAGTTCTTC. Protein sequence: CASSRELASGNEQFF.

The sample holds many counts of this clonotype. The chain carries TRBV19 and TRBJ2-1, with 14 nucleotides matching TRBD2. V lost 5 bases, J lost 7 bases, and 4 bases stayed unmatched. This CDR3 is 15 amino acids long. Germline CDR1 is LNHDA and CDR2 is SQIVND (reference sequence). CDR3 in amino acids: CASSVGTSGRNEQFF. CDR3 in DNA: TGTGCCAGTAGTGTCGGGACTAGCGGGAGAAATGAGCAGTTCTTC.

This clonotype came up many times. The chain links TRBV5-1 to TRBJ2-3; D remains unclear. V was cut by 0 bases and J by 2 bases, with 7 bases left in between. Per the germline V gene, CDR1 is SGHRS and CDR2 is YFSETQ. The CDR3 sequence is 14 residues long. CDR3 in amino acids: CASSLGQNTDTQYF. In DNA, the CDR3 is TGCGCCAGCAGCTTGGGGCAGAACACAGATACGCAGTATTTT.

This chain joins TRBV19 and TRBJ2-5; D tentatively reads TRBD1 or TRBD2 (5 bases each). The CDR3 has 15 residues. Germline lookup yields CDR1 LNHDA and CDR2 SQIVND (reference sequence). The V gene lost 3 bases and the J gene lost 5 bases, with 16 bases spanning the gap. CDR3 region: CASSIGDSEGETQYF. The CDR3 coding sequence is TGTGCCAGTAGTATCGGCGACAGCGAGGGCGAGACCCAGTACTTC.

This clonotype was detected many times. The chain employs TRBV10-2 and TRBJ1-2, with a tentative D call TRBD1 (6 bases). Germline V CDR1 and CDR2: WSHSY, SAAADI. This CDR3 is 14 amino acids long. The ends were cut back, 6 bases at V and 4 bases at J, with 15 bases in the middle. This CDR3 reads CASRKTGSGYGYTF. The CDR3 DNA reads as TGCGCCAGCAGAAAGACAGGTAGCGGCTATGGCTACACCTTC.

The table lists this clonotype with many counts. This chain links TRBV7-8 with TRBJ2-7; the match to TRBD1 covers 7 bases. Germline trimming cut 3 bases from V and 0 bases from J; bases unmatched to any gene: 2. Germline V lookup: CDR1 SGHVS, CDR2 FQNEAQ. The CDR3 spans 14 residues. The DNA for the CDR3 is TGTGCCAGCAGCTTCGGGACAGCCTCCTACGAGCAGTACTTC. It is translated as CASSFGTASYEQYF.

This clonotype was counted many times. The chain recombines TRBV18 with TRBJ2-5; D not certain. The V end lost 2 bases, the J end lost 2 bases, and 6 bases lay between the germline ends. CDR3 length: 13 residues. Per the germline V gene, CDR1 is KGHSH and CDR2 is LQKENI. Written as DNA, the CDR3 is TGTGCCAGCTCACCAACACAGCAAGAGACCCAGTACTTC. This translates into CASSPTQQETQYF.

The table lists this clonotype with many counts. The chain carries TRBV18 and TRBJ2-3; 9 nucleotides line up with TRBD1. V shed 8 bases and J 2 bases; nucleotides not matched to a gene: 8. The CDR3 extends over 15 amino acids. Per the germline V gene, CDR1 is KGHSH and CDR2 is LQKENI. The CDR3 DNA reads as TGTGCCAGCCGAATCGACAGGGGGAACACAGATACGCAGTATTTT. The encoded protein is CASRIDRGNTDTQYF.

This clonotype was counted at least ten times. The chain couples TRBV5-1 to TRBJ1-2; 7 bases match TRBD1. The CDR3 contains 13 residues. The J segment lost 5 bases and the V segment lost 4 bases, leaving 5 bases of the junction unmatched. Germline V gene sequence: CDR1 SGHRS, CDR2 YFSETQ. The CDR3 sequence is CASSPGQSYGYTF. In nucleotides, the CDR3 is TGCGCCAGCAGCCCGGGACAGAGTTATGGCTACACCTTC.

This clonotype has ten or more counts. The chain uses TRBV6-1 and TRBJ2-6, with 7 nucleotides matching TRBD1. Trimming took 7 bases from V and 3 from J; bases not matched to a gene: 12. The CDR3 consists of 17 residues. Germline CDR1 MNHNS, CDR2 SASEGT. This chain's CDR3 is CASKRQGVKDGANVLTF. In DNA, the CDR3 is TGTGCCAGCAAAAGACAGGGCGTAAAAGATGGGGCCAACGTCCTGACTTTC.

This clonotype appeared many times. The rearrangement links TRBV7-2 to TRBJ1-3; D is perhaps TRBD1 (5 bases). Trimming took off 0 bases at V and 0 bases at J, with 15 bases between the two ends. The CDR3 loop spans 18 amino acids. Germline CDR1 is SGHTA and CDR2 is FQGNSA. As DNA, the CDR3 is TGTGCCAGCAGCTTAGCGGGGACCGCCGTCCGCTCTGGAAACACCATATATTTT. As protein: CASSLAGTAVRSGNTIYF.

This clonotype was recorded only once. CDR3 amino acids: CASSLNGGESPLHF. The CDR3 DNA follows: TGTGCCAGCAGCTTAAACGGTGGCGAATCACCCCTCCACTTT. The rearrangement uses TRBV7-3 and TRBJ1-6; D unclear. V was cut by 1 base and J by 10 bases, with 11 bases left in between. This CDR3 comprises 14 residues. Germline CDR1 SGHTA, CDR2 FQGTGA.

This clonotype has ten or more counts. The J gene is TRBJ2-7, the V gene TRBV7-2; 7 bases align to TRBD2. Germline values: CDR1 SGHTA, CDR2 FQGNSA. This CDR3 has 14 residues. V dropped 5 bases and J dropped 5; count of bases not matched to a gene: 9. The DNA of the CDR3 is TGTGCCAGCAGCCCCCGACTAGCCCAGGACGAGCAGTACTTC. It translates to CASSPRLAQDEQYF.

With regard to this clonotype: One base away lies a much larger clone, so this may be a sequencing read error. The chain couples TRBV12-3 or TRBV12-4 to TRBJ1-2; D gene ambiguous. V lost 11 bases and J 2 bases, leaving 15 bases between the germline ends. CDR3 length: 13 residues. The CDR3: CAVSEHGNYGYTF. CDR3 nucleotide sequence: TGTGCCGTCAGTGAGCACGGAAACTATGGCTACACCTTC.

In its sample, this clonotype was seen many times. The chain recombines TRBV13 with TRBJ2-3, with 16 bases that match TRBD2. Germline V gives CDR1 PRHDT, CDR2 FYEKMQ (reference sequence). The V and J ends lost 6 bases and 6 bases, in that order; junction bases with no gene match: 3. This CDR3 is built from 15 residues. For the CDR3, the DNA is TGTGCCAGCAGGGGACTAGCGGGAGGGAGGGATACGCAGTATTTT. It encodes CASRGLAGGRDTQYF.

This clonotype was recorded many times. This sequence joins TRBV25-1 and TRBJ2-3; 13 bases fit TRBD2. The germline CDR1 and CDR2 sequences are MGHDK and SYGVNS. The CDR3 spans 16 residues. Trimming cost V 6 bases and J 4 bases; bases outside gene matches: 7. CDR3 sequence reads: CASRRTSGSQADTQYF. The CDR3 nucleotides are TGTGCCAGCAGGAGGACTAGCGGGAGTCAAGCAGATACGCAGTATTTT.